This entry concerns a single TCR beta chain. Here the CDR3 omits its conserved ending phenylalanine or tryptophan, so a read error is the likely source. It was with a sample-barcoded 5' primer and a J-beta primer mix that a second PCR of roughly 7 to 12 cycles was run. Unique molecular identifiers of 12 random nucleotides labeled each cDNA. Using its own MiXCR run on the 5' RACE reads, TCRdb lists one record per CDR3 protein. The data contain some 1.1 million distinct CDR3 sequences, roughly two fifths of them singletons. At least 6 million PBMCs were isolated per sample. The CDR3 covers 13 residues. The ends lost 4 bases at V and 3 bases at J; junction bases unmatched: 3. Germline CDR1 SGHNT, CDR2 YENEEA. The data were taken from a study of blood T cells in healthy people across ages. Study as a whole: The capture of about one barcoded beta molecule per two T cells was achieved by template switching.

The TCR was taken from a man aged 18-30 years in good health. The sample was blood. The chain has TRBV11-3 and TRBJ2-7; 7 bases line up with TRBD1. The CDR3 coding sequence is TGTGCCAGCAGCTCACGGGACAGCTACGAGCAGTACTTA. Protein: CASSSRDSYEQYL.